This TCR beta chain was observed in a study of post-analysis software for immune sequencing data. Across the whole study: Some patients lacked subtype; others had relapsing-remitting, secondary progressive or progressive-relapsing disease. The study's findings and limits: Comparison with controls showed significantly lower normalized Chao1 diversity in multiple sclerosis patients. When patients were compared with controls, a handful of TRBV segments were more frequent, TRBV5-6, TRBV5-1 and TRBV20-1 among them.

Points on this clonotype: Its antigen is unidentified.

Built from TCR beta cDNA, the libraries had unique molecular identifiers in them. From the PCR reads, TCRdb called clonotypes with MiXCR, one entry per CDR3 protein. This sample carries about 810,000 distinct CDR3 sequences, approximately 50% of them seen once, and the ten largest clones take approximately 4.5%. Germline CDR1 is MNHEY and CDR2 is SVGAGI. With 4 bases removed from V and 3 bases from J, the gap between germline ends came to 25 bases. The CDR3 is 19 amino acids. This receptor was taken from a girl aged 5 to 17 with multiple sclerosis. The V and J genes are TRBV6-5 and TRBJ2-4; the D gene is possibly TRBD1 (6 bases). Sequencing was done on a sample of blood. DNA of the CDR3: TGTGCCAGCAGTTTCACTAGGGACCACAGGGTTGGTGGCAAAAACATTCAGTACTTC. This gives the protein CASSFTRDHRVGGKNIQYF.